This T cell receptor (beta chain) originates from a study of blood T cell repertoires in COVID-19 (dated by TCRdb to 2020 to 2021). About the full investigation: Samples from collaborators originated in the United States, Italy and Spain and spanned both the acute and convalescent phases of COVID-19. The material from the prospective study consisted of cDNA or gDNA derived from T cells, B-cell-depleted T cells, or PBMCs. The repertoires were released in a freely available public database meant as a resource for research on the immune response to SARS-CoV-2. The dataset comprised deeply sampled blood TCRbeta repertoires from subjects exposed to, actively infected with, or recovered from COVID-19. The samples were drawn from the first 160 participants of the ongoing ImmuneRACE study and from 950 to 1,500 subjects provided by 6 global collaborators. Nearly every sample came with metadata listing a de-identified subject ID, COVID-19 status, age in years and sex. Where available, HLA class I and class II types were obtained from metadata supplied by the sample provider rather than from assay-based typing.

Collaborating institutions collected whole blood in K2EDTA tubes following their own protocols. For TCRbeta analysis, collaborator samples were shipped as frozen whole blood, as isolated PBMCs, or as DNA extracted from either sample type. With respect to this clone: What this receptor recognizes is not known. Within one base of it there is no much larger clone, and no base qualities were kept.

Per the germline V gene, SGDLS is the CDR1 and YYNGEE is the CDR2. The CDR3 contains 20 residues, cysteine and phenylalanine counted. The retained sequence is limited to the CDR3, 60 bases, with the frame set at the first base. The junction shows trimming of 1 base on V and 0 bases on J, and the gene matches do not reach 16 bases of it. The immunoSEQ Assay, a bias-controlled multiplex PCR, was used to amplify TCRbeta CDR3 regions from genomic DNA. As for the authors' bioinformatics: Nucleated cell counts per sample were estimated from amplification of reference gene primers within the assay. To quantify the absolute abundance of each unique TCRbeta CDR3 rearrangement, sequence reads were collapsed and filtered. For each sample, productive Simpson clonality was calculated as the square root of Simpson's diversity index over productive rearrangements. TCRdb mirrors the immuneACCESS table, restricted to in-frame sequences. Some clones are absent from its copies; in checked studies, under half trace to an unresolved V gene, and the reason for the others is unknown. D and trimming were read from the DNA, whereas the V and J calls and clone size are those reported in that table. The sample contains a few hundred thousand clones, roughly 90% of them found a single time. The top ten constitute around 2.1% of the sample.

General study outcomes and caveats: Clinical and demographic metadata were provided uncurated, with the amount varying by source and participant.

Rearrangement joined TRBV9 to TRBJ2-4; 7 nucleotides in the junction match TRBD1. The receptor comes from a man aged 18 to 30 with active or convalescent COVID-19. Sequencing was carried out using peripheral blood. The DNA sequence is TGTGCCAGCAGCGTAAGGTCCGAGGTCAGGGGGTTAATAGCCAAAAACATTCAGTACTTC. It encodes CASSVRSEVRGLIAKNIQYF.